This section outlines one T cell receptor (beta chain) sequence together with its context. This clone appeared a few times. No antigen is known for it. One base away there is no much larger clone; base qualities are not given. The data originate from a study of cytomegalovirus exposure and HLA in healthy donors (dated by TCRdb to 2015 to 2018). Looking at the study overall: According to an earlier analysis of around 600 of the donors, some 170 million T cells yielded 117 million unique TCR beta sequences and 276 Gb of sequence data. Along with the 666-subject first cohort, a separate validation cohort of over a hundred different subjects was used. In an earlier analysis of 500 to 650 of the donors, high-throughput TCR beta sequencing was used to judge whether each TCR beta V gene segment behaved as functional or pseudogenic. Among a few hundred genotyped donors of the cohort, an average of 235,054 unique TCR beta nucleotide sequences were sequenced per donor, around a sixth of them non-productive. Alongside the repertoire data, information on donor age, sex, ethnicity and CMV serostatus was compiled. An early release that covered roughly 600 HLA-typed donors contained approximately 320 gigabases of sequencing data and around 85 million unique TCR sequences. A later analysis re-analyzed previously published TCR beta repertoires from about 730 donors and added high-resolution HLA genotyping to study TCR occurrence patterns. Typing coverage varied by locus: roughly 629-640 donors for A, B, C, DRB1 and DQB1; approximately 560 for DQA1; about 590 for DPA1; 450 to 480 for DPB1. Genome-wide SNP genotypes for about three fifths of the roughly 670 donors were used in a later genetic analysis, which treated that subset as a discovery cohort. High-throughput TCR immunosequencing, statistical association of individual TCRs with disease status, and machine learning were combined to predict cytomegalovirus infection status. All discovery cohort repertoires had been generated on a single sequencing platform. The aim of the study was to test whether cataloging public T cell receptors could identify signatures of past pathogen exposure. The later analysis used no new phenotypic data to find candidate immune exposures, relying instead on TCR beta sequences and their occurrence across donors. The genetic ancestry cluster associated with self-reported Caucasian donors included about 81% of the 300 to 400 genotyped donors. Class I and class II HLA loci were covered by the typing at four-digit resolution. Because of strong linkage in the cohort, four to six DR-DQ haplotypes were treated as single units for association and clustering. Using immunosequencing, the study profiled T cell repertoires from around 670 subjects and related those repertoires to cytomegalovirus serostatus.

The paper as a whole reports these results and caveats: Compared with equally common non-associated chains, HLA-associated TCR beta chains in a later analysis were more clonally expanded and had lower generation probabilities. An association between a missense DCLRE1C variant and V-gene and J-gene trimming of TCR beta chains was found in a later genetic analysis and replicated in an independent cohort. Because HLA typing was missing for some donors at each locus, association tests included only the typed subset. Most TCR sequences were observed very rarely across donors, whereas some public TCRs were present in many individuals. This cohort had only TCR beta chains sequenced, and the lack of alpha or paired-chain data limited which features could be detected. Three of the identified cytomegalovirus-associated TCR beta chains were confirmed in vitro to be specific for cytomegalovirus antigens. Immune exposure information for the cohort was limited to CMV serostatus. In an earlier analysis of roughly 560 of the donors, most TCR beta V segments were observed in productive rearrangements about 87% or about 30% of the time, broadly matching IMGT annotations. In a later analysis, the rate of TCR association differed among HLA loci, with DRB1 alleles having the most associated TCRs and HLA-C alleles having the fewest. A cluster of highly shared sequence variants was judged likely to represent a technical artifact of the sequencing pipeline. Linkage disequilibrium might explain the correlated functional status among segregating V segments, but an unknown experimental factor could not be excluded. Around 16 rarely observed V segments, including chromosome 9 orphons, were excluded from the earlier analysis of several hundred of the donors because counts were too low. In a later genetic analysis, fewer N-insertions in productive TCRs were reported among donors in an Asian-associated ancestry cluster than the approximately 670-donor mean. According to the authors, the approach could potentially be generalized to other disease states and immunological phenotypes. A later analysis reported that several top co-occurrence clusters appeared linked to parvovirus B19, influenza, CMV and Epstein-Barr virus. Specific HLA alleles were associated with 15,000 to 20,000 TCR beta sequences at a false discovery rate of 0.05 in a later analysis. Sequencing depth was assumed to be roughly uniform across donors in the presence/absence analyses, though that assumption may not hold. When HLA alleles, especially DR and DQ, strongly co-occurred, TCR associations were difficult to assign to individual alleles. A further reported finding was that TCR beta sequences accurately predicted the HLA-A and HLA-B alleles for most subjects in the first cohort. The study listed around 160 TCR beta chains as associated with cytomegalovirus. Most CMV-associated TCR beta chains appeared to be HLA-restricted in a later analysis, and the HLA associations seemed to be driven largely by CMV exposure. In both the original and validation cohorts, the classifier was reported to diagnose cytomegalovirus status with high specificity and sensitivity.

The library was prepared using the immunoSEQ multiplex PCR assay. A mixture of 60 forward primers for TCR Vbeta segments and 13 reverse primers for TCR Jbeta segments was used in the multiplex PCR. Amplification of the CDR3 region of rearranged TCR beta genes was performed with a multiplex PCR assay on genomic DNA. Amplified TCR beta libraries were sequenced as 87-base-pair reads on the Illumina HiSeq System. The authors' analysis ran thus. A later analysis counted about 76 million unique TCR beta chains across the approximately 700 repertoires, and 10 million to 11 million of these chains were shared by at least two donors. A nearest-neighbor algorithm error-corrected the raw reads and collapsed the reads into unique sequences, merging closely related sequences to remove PCR and sequencing errors. Alignment of CDR3 sequences to IMGT reference sequences was used to assign V, D and J gene segments. For a sequence to be retained, a match of at least six nucleotides was required to both a V gene segment and a J gene segment. Rearrangements were classified as productive when the CDR3 lacked stop codons and remained in frame with V and J, and all other rearrangements were classified as non-productive. Following IMGT convention, CDR3 was defined as the stretch from the second conserved V-encoded cysteine to the conserved J-encoded phenylalanine. In an earlier analysis of more than 550 of the donors, sequences lacking an unambiguous match to a single V gene segment were excluded. In an earlier analysis of some 590 of the donors, V segments were called functional above 56.7% productive rearrangements and were called segregating when the between-donor standard deviation exceeded 5%. To diagnose cytomegalovirus status from the catalog of TCR beta chain sequences, a statistical classification framework was built. In a later analysis, TCR nucleotide sequences were compared against IMGT/GENE-DB human TR gene sequences so that V and J genes could be assigned. Using the TCRdist pipeline, a later analysis assigned CDR3 sequences along with most-parsimonious VDJ recombination scenarios. In a later analysis, each TCR beta chain was defined by its CDR3 amino acid sequence together with its V-gene family, and reads lacking a unique V-gene family were excluded. To address suspected cross-contamination and a sequencing artifact, a later analysis removed some 620 highly shared, low-generation-probability nucleotide sequences. In a later analysis, a clonal expansion index was calculated for each public chain from normalized within-repertoire ranks of inferred template counts. In a later analysis, generation probabilities were computed with a VDJ recombination model fitted to out-of-frame rearrangements, and the resulting probabilities were checked against IGoR. In a later analysis, hypergeometric tests were used to score TCR-TCR, TCR-HLA and TCR-CMV co-occurrence, with a repertoire-size bias correction applied to TCR pairs. In a later analysis, false discovery rates were estimated by permuting HLA or CMV assignments 20 times. In a later analysis, co-occurring TCRs were grouped using DBSCAN, and TCRdist sequence similarity was added for clustering within HLA-allele-positive subsets. For co-occurrence clustering, repertoires with fewer than 30,000 or more than 120,000 public chains were excluded, along with roughly 5 repertoires with anomalous nucleotide sharing. The clones in this table, taken by TCRdb from immuneACCESS, are in-frame only. Not every clone is retained; where verified, under half of the shortfall comes from an unresolved V gene, and the cause of the rest is unknown. From that table come the V and J calls and clone size; the DNA was used to work out D and trimming. The table for this sample lists 120,000 to 150,000 clones; 65% to 75% of them were counted only once. The ten largest account for almost 4.5% of the sample.

The cohort was made up of 500 to 800 healthy bone marrow donors. At the time of sampling, all cohort members were nominally healthy, though unrecorded immune exposures were likely present. The donor tested CMV seronegative and was one of the 352 seronegative cohort members. Every donor gave a peripheral blood sample, and the peripheral blood mononuclear cells from that sample were used for TCR beta sequencing. The Qiagen DNeasy Blood Extraction Kit was used to extract genomic DNA from the blood cell samples. The sample taken for sequencing was PBMCs. The sequence came from a man aged 60-69 years in good health and CMV-seronegative.

The DNA is as follows: TGCGCCAGCAGCCAAGATCCCGGCCCTCAGGGTGAGCAGTTCTTC. Its product reads: CASSQDPGPQGEQFF. Recombination joined TRBV4-1 with TRBJ2-1; TRBD1 is possibly the D segment (5 matching bases). CDR1 and CDR2 are read off the germline V gene as MGHRA and YSYEKL. V is pared back by 0 bases and J by 9 bases, with 15 bases lying between the germline termini. From the cysteine through the phenylalanine, the CDR3 covers 15 amino acids. Of the read, only the CDR3 DNA is kept; its 45 bases are in frame from base 1.